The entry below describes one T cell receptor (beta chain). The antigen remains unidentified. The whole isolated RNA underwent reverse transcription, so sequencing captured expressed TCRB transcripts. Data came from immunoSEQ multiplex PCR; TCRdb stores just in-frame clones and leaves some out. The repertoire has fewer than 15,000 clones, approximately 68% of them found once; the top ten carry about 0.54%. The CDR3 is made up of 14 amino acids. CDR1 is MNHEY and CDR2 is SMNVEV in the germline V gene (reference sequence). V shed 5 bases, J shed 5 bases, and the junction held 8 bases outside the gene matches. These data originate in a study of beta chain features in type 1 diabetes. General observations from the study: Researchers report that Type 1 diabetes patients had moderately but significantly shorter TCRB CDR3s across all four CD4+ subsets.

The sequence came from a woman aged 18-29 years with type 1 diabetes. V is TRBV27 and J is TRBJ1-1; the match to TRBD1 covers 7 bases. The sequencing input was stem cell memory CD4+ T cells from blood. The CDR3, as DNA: TGTGCCAGCAGTCCTCGACAGGGAAGTACTGAAGCTTTCTTT. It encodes CASSPRQGSTEAFF.